The 26 T cell receptor beta chains reported below all come from one sample, sequenced in a study of T cell responses to AZD1222 COVID-19 vaccine. The assay was immunoSEQ multiplex PCR, and TCRdb's table has in-frame clones only and misses some. Here the sample spans 65,000 to 70,000 clones, under 90% being singletons. Sample: peripheral blood, taken 28 days after the second AZD1222 dose. Receptor source: an adult who received the AZD1222 COVID-19 vaccine.

The chain joins TRBV27 to TRBJ1-2; D perhaps matches TRBD1 (5 bases). From germline, CDR1 is MNHEY and CDR2 SMNVEV (reference sequence). V was pared by 2 bases and J by 2 bases, with 15 bases between. This CDR3 has 16 residues. CDR3 region: CASSLVGGGLNYGYTF. For the CDR3, the DNA is TGTGCCAGCAGTTTAGTGGGGGGGGGACTAAACTATGGCTACACCTTC.

The chain joins TRBV27 to TRBJ1-2, with 8 positions matching TRBD1. The CDR3 runs 14 residues. Germline loops: CDR1 MNHEY, CDR2 SMNVEV (reference sequence). The trim removed 3 bases at V and 4 bases at J, leaving 4 bases unmatched. CDR3 protein: CASSLDRAPYGYTF. The DNA of the CDR3 is TGTGCCAGCAGTTTGGACAGGGCCCCCTATGGCTACACCTTC.

The rearrangement joins TRBV19 to TRBJ1-2; D might be TRBD1 (5 bases). Trimming shortened V by 7 bases and J by 7 bases, and 19 bases separated the two germline ends. The CDR3 covers 14 residues. Germline V lookup: CDR1 LNHDA, CDR2 SQIVND (reference sequence). DNA of the CDR3: TGTGCCAGTATCTCCCCTTGGAGGGGTGGTGGCTACACCTTC. This gives the protein CASISPWRGGGYTF.

The chain links TRBV5-6 to TRBJ1-5, with 7 bases aligning to TRBD1. The CDR3 sequence is 15 residues long. CDR1 is SGHDT, CDR2 YYEEEE, per germline. Trimming removed 3 bases from V and 3 bases from J; junction bases left unmatched: 6. Written as DNA, the CDR3 is TGTGCCAGCAGCTCTCAGGGACAGTACAATCAGCCCCAGCATTTT. Translated, it gives CASSSQGQYNQPQHF. Full variable domain (remainder filled in from reference TRBV5-6 and TRBJ1-5): DAGVTQSPTHLIKTRGQQVTLRCSPKSGHDTVSWYQQALGQGPQFIFQYYEEEERQRGNFPDRFSGHQFPNYSSELNVNALLLGDSALYLCASSSQGQYNQPQHFGDGTRLSIL.

This chain joins TRBV3-1 (or the pseudogene TRBV3-2) and TRBJ1-2; TRBD1 aligns across 8 bases. The CDR3 is 16 residues long. The junction had 8 bases not matched to a gene; V was cut back by 5 bases and J by 0 bases. Germline lookup yields CDR1 LGHDT and CDR2 YNNKEL (reference sequence). CDR3 nucleotide sequence: TGTGCCAGCAGCGAGGGGACAGGAATGGCTAACTATGGCTACACCTTC. Its protein product is CASSEGTGMANYGYTF.

The chain links TRBV5-5 to TRBJ2-2; D is possibly TRBD1 (6 bases). The CDR3 has 16 residues. Germline-derived CDR1 and CDR2 are SGHKS and YYEKEE (reference sequence). Deletions cut 1 base from V and 1 base from J, with 11 bases between. DNA of the CDR3: TGTGCCAGCAGCTTGAGAACAGGGCTGAACACCGGGGAGCTGTTTTTT. It yields the protein CASSLRTGLNTGELFF.

The gene calls are TRBV5-1 and TRBJ2-4, with 7 bases fitting TRBD2. The CDR3 length is 15 residues. V shed 0 bases, J shed 6 bases, and the junction held 6 bases outside the gene matches. Germline V gene data show CDR1 as SGHRS and CDR2 as YFSETQ. This CDR3 is CASSLGTSGGNIQYF. Written as DNA, the CDR3 is TGCGCCAGCAGCTTGGGGACTTCGGGGGGAAACATTCAGTACTTC.

The chain is built from TRBV5-6 and TRBJ1-1; D might be TRBD1 (5 bases). CDR1 is SGHDT and CDR2 is YYEEEE in the germline V gene. V lost 1 base to trimming and J lost 1 base, with 11 bases between them. CDR3 length: 15 residues. CDR3 sequence: CASSLSGVENTEAFF. The CDR3 DNA is TGTGCCAGCAGCTTGTCGGGGGTCGAGAACACTGAAGCTTTCTTT. Based on the CDR3 plus reference TRBV5-6 and TRBJ1-1, the full variable domain is DAGVTQSPTHLIKTRGQQVTLRCSPKSGHDTVSWYQQALGQGPQFIFQYYEEEERQRGNFPDRFSGHQFPNYSSELNVNALLLGDSALYLCASSLSGVENTEAFFGQGTRLTVV.

This clone appeared a single time. The gene calls are TRBV4-2 and TRBJ2-7; 10 bases fit TRBD1. The germline gives CDR1 LGHNA, CDR2 YNFKEQ. The CDR3 consists of 17 residues. Trimming removed 3 bases from V and 0 bases from J; junction bases left unmatched: 8. CDR3 bases: TGTGCCAGCAGCCACCTCGGGGGGACAGGGGTCTCCTACGAGCAGTACTTC. The encoded protein is CASSHLGGTGVSYEQYF.

This clone was counted many times. The chain uses TRBV7-2 and TRBJ2-7; D tentatively reads TRBD1 or TRBD2 (6 bases each). The CDR3 is 16 residues long. Germline values: CDR1 SGHTA, CDR2 FQGNSA. Trimming cost V 5 bases and J 1 base, with 18 bases left between them. The CDR3 nucleotides are TGTGCCAGCAGCCCTAAGGGGGGCAGTAGATCCTACGAGCAGTACTTC. Residues: CASSPKGGSRSYEQYF.

The chain has TRBV18 and TRBJ2-1; 7 bases agree with TRBD2. The J segment lost 8 bases and the V segment lost 0 bases, leaving 10 bases of the junction unmatched. The CDR3 has 16 residues. The germline CDR1 and CDR2 sequences are KGHSH and LQKENI. CDR3: CASSPPSTRGGDEQFF. The CDR3, as DNA: TGTGCCAGCTCACCACCGTCGACCCGGGGAGGGGATGAGCAGTTCTTC.

The genes are TRBV19 and TRBJ1-1; the D gene is possibly TRBD1 (5 bases). There are 14 residues in the CDR3. V was shortened by 5 bases and J by 2 bases, with 12 bases between the two germline ends. CDR1 LNHDA and CDR2 SQIVND come from the germline V gene (reference sequence). CDR3 amino acids: CASSLWGGNTEAFF. CDR3 DNA sequence: TGTGCCAGTAGTCTTTGGGGGGGTAACACTGAAGCTTTCTTT.

The chain employs TRBV7-9 and TRBJ1-6; TRBD1 aligns across 10 bases. The CDR3 contains 18 residues. Unmatched junction bases numbered 17, after V lost 5 bases and J lost 10 bases. Germline V gene data show CDR1 as SEHNR and CDR2 as FQNEAQ (reference sequence). DNA of the CDR3: TGTGCCAGCAGCCCATTAGGGATGGGGACAGGGGTCAGGTCACCCCTCCACTTT. Translating gives CASSPLGMGTGVRSPLHF. Based on the CDR3 plus reference TRBV7-9 and TRBJ1-6, the full variable domain is DTGVSQNPRHKITKRGQNVTFRCDPISEHNRLYWYRQTLGQGPEFLTYFQNEAQLEKSRLLSDRFSAERPKGSFSTLEIQRTEQGDSAMYLCASSPLGMGTGVRSPLHFGNGTRLTVT.

CDR3 DNA sequence: TGTGCCAGCAGCCCCTCGGCAGTTAACACTGAAGCTTTCTTT. Its translation: CASSPSAVNTEAFF. The genes are TRBV11-2 and TRBJ1-1; unclear D gene. The CDR3 has 14 amino acids. Trimming cost V 5 bases and J 2 bases, with 12 bases left between them. The germline CDR1 and CDR2 sequences are SGHAT and FQNNGV.

The chain combines TRBV27 with TRBJ1-5; D is uncertain. The V end was cut by 0 bases, the J end by 7 bases, with 13 bases between. Germline values: CDR1 MNHEY, CDR2 SMNVEV (reference sequence). The CDR3 has 15 residues. The CDR3 sequence is CASSLSPALGQPQHF. The CDR3 nucleotides read TGTGCCAGCAGTTTATCGCCGGCTTTGGGACAGCCCCAGCATTTT.

The chain recombines TRBV28 with TRBJ2-7; D is unresolved. This CDR3 region has 17 residues. The germline V gene has CDR1 MDHEN and CDR2 SYDVKM. Trimming left V 5 bases short and J 3 bases short, with 23 bases between. The CDR3 region is CASSPPGEVESLYEQYF. In DNA form, the CDR3 reads TGTGCCAGCAGTCCTCCCGGTGAGGTGGAAAGCCTCTACGAGCAGTACTTC.

CDR3 amino acids: CASSYYAWGHGGYTF. CDR3 bases: TGTGCCAGCAGTTACTACGCCTGGGGTCATGGTGGCTACACCTTC. The chain is built from TRBV6-5 and TRBJ1-2; D uncertain. Germline CDR1 MNHEY, CDR2 SVGAGI. This CDR3 is 15 amino acids long. Trimming stripped 1 base from V and 7 bases from J, with 16 bases between.

The chain links TRBV5-4 to TRBJ2-3; D possibly matches TRBD1 or TRBD2 (5 bases each). This CDR3 contains 17 residues. Germline CDR1 reads SGHNT; CDR2 reads YYREEE (reference sequence). V gave up 4 bases and J gave up 4 bases, with 22 bases separating them. The CDR3 nucleotides are TGTGCCAGCAGCAGCCGGGGCCACCCTTGGGGCCCAGATACGCAGTATTTT. Protein: CASSSRGHPWGPDTQYF.

The V and J genes are TRBV9 and TRBJ2-1, with 9 bases fitting TRBD1. The CDR3 consists of 17 residues. Germline-derived CDR1 and CDR2 are SGDLS and YYNGEE. V was clipped by 0 bases and J by 8 bases; unmatched bases: 12. The CDR3 DNA reads TGTGCCAGCAGCGTAGCACTCCCGGGACAGGGTCAGTATGAGCAGTTCTTC. It translates to CASSVALPGQGQYEQFF.

The V call is TRBV6-5, the J call TRBJ2-7, with 7 bases that match TRBD2. CDR3 length equals 15 residues. Losses at the gene ends were 2 bases for V and 5 bases for J; bases not matched to a gene: 9. The germline V gene has CDR1 MNHEY and CDR2 SVGAGI. CDR3 DNA sequence: TGTGCCAGCAGTTACACGGGGGAGGGTGGGGACGAGCAGTACTTC. Translation: CASSYTGEGGDEQYF.

The chain is built from TRBV5-8 and TRBJ1-2; a possible D gene is TRBD1 (5 bases). V shed 10 bases and J shed 3 bases, with 19 bases lying between them. Germline CDR1 reads SGHTS; CDR2 reads YDEGEE. The CDR3 is 14 residues long. The CDR3: CAPSPEGRDYGYTF. The CDR3 DNA reads TGTGCCCCAAGTCCAGAGGGACGTGACTATGGCTACACCTTC.

CDR3 sequence: CASSPQDRVTKNIQYF. CDR3 nucleotides: TGTGCCAGCTCACCACAGGACAGGGTAACCAAAAACATTCAGTACTTC. J is TRBJ2-4 and V is TRBV18; 8 nucleotides agree with TRBD1. CDR3 size: 16 residues. Per the germline V gene, CDR1 is KGHSH and CDR2 is LQKENI. The ends lost 1 base at V and 2 bases at J; junction bases unmatched: 4.

This sequence joins TRBV12-3 or TRBV12-4 and TRBJ1-3; tentatively, D is TRBD1 (6 bases). This CDR3 has 13 amino acids. The V end lost 4 bases, the J end lost 2 bases, and 6 bases lay between the germline ends. The CDR3 is CASSSGAGNTIYF. The CDR3 nucleotides are TGTGCCAGCAGTTCAGGGGCTGGAAACACCATATATTTT.

This rearrangement joins TRBV19 to TRBJ2-1; maybe TRBD2 (6 bases). Trimming removed 3 bases at V and 3 bases at J, with 12 bases between. The CDR3 runs 15 residues. CDR1 LNHDA and CDR2 SQIVND come from the germline V gene (reference sequence). The CDR3 DNA reads as TGTGCCAGTAGTATTGGTTGGCGGGGCTACAATGAGCAGTTCTTC. Amino acids: CASSIGWRGYNEQFF.

The chain employs TRBV27 and TRBJ2-7; a weak D match, TRBD1 (5 bases). This CDR3 is built from 15 residues. Germline CDR1 and CDR2: MNHEY and SMNVEV (reference sequence). V lost 6 bases, J lost 3 bases, and 18 bases lay in between. This CDR3 is CASRPTSDTVYEQYF. The CDR3 DNA follows: TGTGCCAGCAGGCCCACCTCGGACACCGTCTACGAGCAGTACTTC.

The chain has TRBV6-1 and TRBJ2-7, with D hard to call. CDR1 MNHNS and CDR2 SASEGT come from the germline V gene. V was trimmed by 0 bases and J by 1 base, leaving 13 bases between them. This CDR3 has 16 residues. The CDR3 sequence is CASSEALGDSSYEQYF. The CDR3 DNA is TGTGCCAGCAGTGAAGCGCTAGGTGATAGTTCCTACGAGCAGTACTTC.